There are many counts of the clone carrying this T cell receptor (beta chain). Its matching antigen is unknown. It was from unfractionated whole blood that total RNA was extracted. CDR1 is DFQATT and CDR2 is SNEGSKA in the germline V gene (reference sequence). The CDR3 is made up of 15 amino acids. With V trimmed by 3 bases and J by 4 bases, 5 bases remained unmatched. Attachment of unique molecular identifiers to individual cDNA molecules was performed in the library. TCRdb passed the reads through MiXCR, listing each CDR3 protein once. Of 120,000 or so distinct CDR3 sequences in the sample, 6.5% to 10% were seen once. This sample stems from a study of human T cells and chemical hapten exposure. Study-wide findings and caveats: TCRs above 1 in 1000 frequency did not change with DPC sensitization.

Sequenced material: whole blood. V and J are TRBV20-1 and TRBJ2-1; 11 bases line up with TRBD2. The sequence was obtained from a human donor in good health. Some clones in this sample may be carry-over from other donors' samples. The chain's CDR3 is CSASRGLADYNEQFF. The CDR3 DNA reads TGCAGTGCTAGCCGGGGACTAGCGGATTACAATGAGCAGTTCTTC.